A selection of T cell receptor beta chains follows, all from one sample in a study of cytomegalovirus exposure and HLA in healthy donors. Clones were sequenced by immunoSEQ multiplex PCR, and TCRdb holds only the in-frame ones, with some missing. Altogether 30,000 to 45,000 clones are present, roughly 76% being singletons, with the ten largest covering roughly 10%. The sequenced material came from PBMCs. These receptor sequences come from a woman aged 40 to 55 in good health and CMV-seronegative. CDR3s include the opening cysteine and the closing phenylalanine or tryptophan. D genes are given only for firm matches. Clone size is given for some rows only: seen once, a few or many times, or a class if the clone is expanded.

v_gene: TRBV6-5; abundance: .; j_gene: TRBJ2-1; d_gene: .; CDR3aa: CASTPVGGGENEQFF; CDR3nt: TGTGCCAGCACCCCGGTAGGAGGTGGGGAGAATGAGCAGTTCTTC
v_gene: TRBV5-4; abundance: .; j_gene: TRBJ1-2; d_gene: TRBD1; CDR3aa: CASSIDRAGGYTF; CDR3nt: TGTGCCAGCAGCATAGACAGGGCTGGCGGCTACACCTTC
v_gene: TRBV5-1; abundance: .; j_gene: TRBJ2-1; d_gene: .; CDR3aa: CASSLTTYNEQFF; CDR3nt: TGCGCCAGCAGCTTGACTACCTACAATGAGCAGTTCTTC
v_gene: TRBV11-1; abundance: .; j_gene: TRBJ2-2; d_gene: .; CDR3aa: CASSLGARNTGELFF; CDR3nt: TGTGCCAGCAGCTTAGGGGCGCGGAACACCGGGGAGCTGTTTTTT
v_gene: TRBV21-1; abundance: .; j_gene: TRBJ1-2; d_gene: .; CDR3aa: CASSKCLGYYGYTF; CDR3nt: TGTGCCAGCAGCAAGTGTCTCGGGTACTATGGCTACACCTTC
v_gene: TRBV4-2; abundance: medium-sized; j_gene: TRBJ2-1; d_gene: TRBD2; CDR3aa: CASSQASGGYNEQFF; CDR3nt: TGTGCCAGCAGCCAAGCTAGCGGGGGGTACAATGAGCAGTTCTTC
v_gene: TRBV15; abundance: once; j_gene: TRBJ1-5; d_gene: .; CDR3aa: CATSRDFSLGGDYQPQHF; CDR3nt: TGTGCCACCAGCAGAGATTTTAGTCTAGGAGGCGATTATCAGCCCCAGCATTTT
v_gene: TRBV5-4; abundance: .; j_gene: TRBJ2-1; d_gene: TRBD2; CDR3aa: CASSLGGAGGFIEQFF; CDR3nt: TGTGCCAGCAGCTTGGGAGGGGCGGGGGGGTTTATTGAGCAGTTCTTC
v_gene: TRBV4-3; abundance: .; j_gene: TRBJ2-3; d_gene: .; CDR3aa: CASSTSAASGTDTQYF; CDR3nt: TGCGCCAGCAGCACGTCGGCGGCTTCCGGCACAGATACGCAGTATTTT
v_gene: TRBV6-5; abundance: .; j_gene: TRBJ1-6; d_gene: TRBD1; CDR3aa: CASSFLQGVNSPLHF; CDR3nt: TGTGCCAGCAGTTTCTTACAGGGGGTCAATTCACCCCTCCACTTT
v_gene: TRBV4-3; abundance: .; j_gene: TRBJ1-1; d_gene: TRBD1; CDR3aa: CASGGTGGFEAFF; CDR3nt: TGCGCCAGCGGGGGGACAGGGGGTTTTGAAGCTTTCTTT
v_gene: TRBV6-1; abundance: .; j_gene: TRBJ1-5; d_gene: .; CDR3aa: CASRQVPNQPQHF; CDR3nt: TGTGCCAGCCGACAGGTCCCCAATCAGCCCCAGCATTTT
v_gene: TRBV2; abundance: .; j_gene: TRBJ2-7; d_gene: TRBD2; CDR3aa: CASSITSGDTEQYF; CDR3nt: TGTGCCAGCAGTATCACTAGCGGGGATACCGAGCAGTACTTC
v_gene: TRBV2; abundance: .; j_gene: TRBJ1-6; d_gene: .; CDR3aa: CASSEALGGKNSPLHF; CDR3nt: TGTGCCAGCAGTGAAGCGCTCGGGGGGAAGAATTCACCCCTCCACTTT
v_gene: TRBV5-6; abundance: .; j_gene: TRBJ2-2; d_gene: .; CDR3aa: CASSLLAGELFF; CDR3nt: TGTGCCAGCAGCTTATTAGCCGGGGAGCTGTTTTTT
v_gene: TRBV4-3; abundance: .; j_gene: TRBJ2-3; d_gene: TRBD2; CDR3aa: CASSQEPPTSGGRDTQYF; CDR3nt: TGCGCCAGCAGCCAAGAACCCCCGACTAGCGGGGGGAGGGATACGCAGTATTTT
v_gene: TRBV6-5; abundance: .; j_gene: TRBJ2-3; d_gene: TRBD2; CDR3aa: CASSTSGGAVDTQYF; CDR3nt: TGTGCCAGCAGTACAAGCGGGGGGGCGGTTGATACGCAGTATTTT
v_gene: TRBV27; abundance: .; j_gene: TRBJ1-5; d_gene: .; CDR3aa: CASSPRWGSQPQHF; CDR3nt: TGTGCCAGCAGTCCCCGGTGGGGCAGTCAGCCCCAGCATTTT
v_gene: TRBV9; abundance: .; j_gene: TRBJ2-7; d_gene: TRBD1; CDR3aa: CASSVEGTGDYEQYF; CDR3nt: TGTGCCAGCAGCGTAGAAGGGACAGGGGACTACGAGCAGTACTTC
v_gene: TRBV4-2; abundance: .; j_gene: TRBJ1-4; d_gene: .; CDR3aa: CASSQELRRRGVPIEKLFF; CDR3nt: TGTGCCAGCAGCCAAGAACTGCGGCGGAGAGGAGTCCCTATTGAAAAACTGTTTTTT
v_gene: TRBV2; abundance: .; j_gene: TRBJ2-5; d_gene: TRBD1; CDR3aa: CASSRQGYQETQYF; CDR3nt: TGTGCCAGCAGTAGACAGGGGTACCAAGAGACCCAGTACTTC
v_gene: TRBV2; abundance: .; j_gene: TRBJ2-3; d_gene: .; CDR3aa: CASSSTGITDTQYF; CDR3nt: TGTGCCAGCAGTTCTACAGGGATCACAGATACGCAGTATTTT
v_gene: TRBV5-1; abundance: .; j_gene: TRBJ2-1; d_gene: TRBD2; CDR3aa: CASSLPGGSYNEQFF; CDR3nt: TGCGCCAGCAGCTTGCCGGGGGGCTCCTACAATGAGCAGTTCTTC
v_gene: TRBV7-9; abundance: .; j_gene: TRBJ1-1; d_gene: .; CDR3aa: CASSLAGGRTEAFF; CDR3nt: TGTGCCAGCAGCTTAGCCGGGGGAAGGACTGAAGCTTTCTTT
v_gene: TRBV5-6; abundance: .; j_gene: TRBJ1-2; d_gene: .; CDR3aa: CASSLGAAPSNYGYTF; CDR3nt: TGTGCCAGCAGCTTGGGCGCCGCCCCCTCTAACTATGGCTACACCTTC
v_gene: TRBV19; abundance: .; j_gene: TRBJ1-1; d_gene: .; CDR3aa: CASSMTDIRLKAFF; CDR3nt: TGTGCCAGTAGCATGACAGATATTCGACTCAAAGCTTTCTTT
v_gene: TRBV4-1; abundance: .; j_gene: TRBJ2-1; d_gene: TRBD1; CDR3aa: CASSQELGQLYNEQFF; CDR3nt: TGCGCCAGCAGCCAAGAATTGGGACAGCTTTACAATGAGCAGTTCTTC
v_gene: TRBV6-6; abundance: .; j_gene: TRBJ2-1; d_gene: .; CDR3aa: CASSYSGEGYNEQFF; CDR3nt: TGTGCCAGCAGTTACTCGGGAGAAGGATACAATGAGCAGTTCTTC
v_gene: TRBV5-1; abundance: .; j_gene: TRBJ1-3; d_gene: .; CDR3aa: CASSSSTGVAGNTIYF; CDR3nt: TGCGCCAGCAGTTCATCCACCGGGGTGGCTGGAAACACCATATATTTT
v_gene: TRBV4-2; abundance: .; j_gene: TRBJ1-2; d_gene: .; CDR3aa: CASSQSMQGTYGYTF; CDR3nt: TGTGCCAGCAGCCAATCAATGCAGGGGACCTATGGCTACACCTTC
v_gene: TRBV11-2; abundance: few; j_gene: TRBJ2-5; d_gene: TRBD2; CDR3aa: CASSREGPLVETQYF; CDR3nt: TGTGCCAGCTCTAGGGAGGGGCCGTTAGTGGAGACCCAGTACTTC
v_gene: TRBV2; abundance: once; j_gene: TRBJ1-5; d_gene: .; CDR3aa: CASRPDAGGRGQPQHF; CDR3nt: TGTGCCAGCAGACCAGACGCGGGGGGGCGAGGACAGCCCCAGCATTTT
v_gene: TRBV6-1; abundance: .; j_gene: TRBJ1-4; d_gene: TRBD1; CDR3aa: CASSKGAHEKLFF; CDR3nt: TGTGCCAGCAGTAAGGGGGCGCATGAAAAACTGTTTTTT
v_gene: TRBV10-2; abundance: .; j_gene: TRBJ2-1; d_gene: TRBD2; CDR3aa: CASSEFASGTTYNEQFF; CDR3nt: TGCGCCAGCAGTGAGTTCGCTAGCGGGACTACCTACAATGAGCAGTTCTTC
v_gene: TRBV6-6; abundance: .; j_gene: TRBJ1-5; d_gene: .; CDR3aa: CASSYSGGYSQPQHF; CDR3nt: TGTGCCAGCAGTTACTCGGGGGGTTATAGTCAGCCCCAGCATTTT
v_gene: TRBV7-8; abundance: .; j_gene: TRBJ1-6; d_gene: TRBD1; CDR3aa: CASSLGAGGKSPLHF; CDR3nt: TGTGCCAGCAGCTTAGGCGCAGGGGGGAAATCACCCCTCCACTTT
v_gene: TRBV2; abundance: few; j_gene: TRBJ1-5; d_gene: .; CDR3aa: CASSEEQGVNQPQHF; CDR3nt: TGTGCCAGCAGTGAAGAACAGGGTGTCAATCAGCCCCAGCATTTT
v_gene: TRBV28; abundance: .; j_gene: TRBJ1-2; d_gene: TRBD1; CDR3aa: CASSSAGGLNYGYTF; CDR3nt: TGTGCCAGCAGTTCTGCAGGGGGATTAAACTATGGCTACACCTTC
v_gene: TRBV7-8; abundance: .; j_gene: TRBJ1-2; d_gene: .; CDR3aa: CASSLNGRGYTF; CDR3nt: TGTGCCAGCAGCTTAAACGGGAGGGGCTACACCTTC
v_gene: TRBV5-1; abundance: .; j_gene: TRBJ1-1; d_gene: .; CDR3aa: CASSLGATVNTEAFF; CDR3nt: TGCGCCAGCAGCTTGGGCGCGACAGTGAACACTGAAGCTTTCTTT
v_gene: TRBV6-5; abundance: .; j_gene: TRBJ2-7; d_gene: TRBD2; CDR3aa: CASSYSRAGVSYEQYF; CDR3nt: TGTGCCAGCAGTTACTCGAGAGCGGGGGTATCCTACGAGCAGTACTTC
v_gene: TRBV7-2; abundance: .; j_gene: TRBJ1-3; d_gene: .; CDR3aa: CASSLQASSGNTIYF; CDR3nt: TGTGCCAGCAGCTTACAGGCGAGCTCTGGAAACACCATATATTTT
v_gene: TRBV6-5; abundance: .; j_gene: TRBJ1-2; d_gene: TRBD1; CDR3aa: CASRQPGQYHYGYTF; CDR3nt: TGTGCCAGCAGACAACCGGGACAGTACCACTATGGCTACACCTTC
v_gene: TRBV2; abundance: .; j_gene: TRBJ2-2; d_gene: .; CDR3aa: CASCEGGAGELFF; CDR3nt: TGTGCCAGCTGCGAGGGGGGGGCCGGGGAGCTGTTTTTT
v_gene: TRBV11-1; abundance: few; j_gene: TRBJ2-3; d_gene: TRBD2; CDR3aa: CASSLARGALTDTQYF; CDR3nt: TGTGCCAGCAGCTTAGCGCGGGGGGCTCTCACAGATACGCAGTATTTT
v_gene: TRBV4-2; abundance: .; j_gene: TRBJ2-3; d_gene: TRBD2; CDR3aa: CASSQSSGADTQYF; CDR3nt: TGTGCCAGCAGCCAGAGTAGCGGGGCAGATACGCAGTATTTT
v_gene: TRBV6-1; abundance: .; j_gene: TRBJ1-2; d_gene: TRBD1; CDR3aa: CASSDGDSGGSYGYTF; CDR3nt: TGTGCCAGCAGTGACGGGGACAGTGGAGGCTCGTATGGCTACACCTTC
v_gene: TRBV6-1; abundance: .; j_gene: TRBJ1-4; d_gene: .; CDR3aa: CASSEARLGLGEKLFF; CDR3nt: TGTGCCAGCAGTGAAGCGCGTCTGGGGCTAGGAGAAAAACTGTTTTTT
v_gene: TRBV19; abundance: few; j_gene: TRBJ2-2; d_gene: TRBD1; CDR3aa: CASSSSGQGTTGELFF; CDR3nt: TGTGCCAGTAGTAGCTCCGGACAGGGTACCACCGGGGAGCTGTTTTTT